The 15 T cell receptor beta chains presented below share a single source sample, sequenced in a study of cytomegalovirus exposure and HLA in healthy donors. The study ran its PCR with 60 Vbeta and 13 Jbeta primers. Generated by immunoSEQ multiplex PCR, the TCRdb table keeps only in-frame clones and is missing some. Of over 95,000 clones listed, about 70% are singletons. Sequenced input: PBMCs. These receptors all stem from a human donor in good health.

The chain has TRBV6-1 and TRBJ1-2; D is unclear. Trimming took off 2 bases at V and 14 bases at J, with 18 bases between the two ends. The V gene's germline CDR1 is MNHNS and CDR2 SASEGT. This CDR3 spans 13 amino acids. The CDR3 sequence: CASSEPNQERGTF. As DNA, the CDR3 is TGTGCCAGCAGTGAACCTAATCAGGAACGAGGGACCTTC.

The chain combines TRBV11-3 with TRBJ1-5; weak D call: TRBD1 (6 bases). The CDR3 covers 18 residues. Germline CDR1 is SGHNT and CDR2 is YENEEA. The V gene lost 4 bases and the J gene lost 0 bases, with 19 bases spanning the gap. The CDR3 DNA sequence: TGTGCCAGCAGCTGCGCAGGGACACGGGGATATAGCAATCAGCCCCAGCATTTT. Translation gives CASSCAGTRGYSNQPQHF. Using reference TRBV11-3 and TRBJ1-5 for the parts outside the CDR3, the full variable domain is EAGVVQSPRYKIIEKKQPVAFWCNPISGHNTLYWYLQNLGQGPELLIRYENEEAVDDSQLPKDRFSAERLKGVDSTLKIQPAELGDSAVYLCASSCAGTRGYSNQPQHFGDGTRLSIL.

The rearrangement uses TRBV7-6 and TRBJ2-2; 10 bases are shared with TRBD2. The CDR3 consists of 16 residues. Losses at the gene ends were 5 bases for V and 6 bases for J; bases not matched to a gene: 9. CDR1 and CDR2 from the germline V gene are SGHVS and FNYEAQ. CDR3 in DNA: TGTGCCAGCAGCCACCGGACTAGCGGAGGGGCCGGGGAGCTGTTTTTT. It translates to CASSHRTSGGAGELFF.

This clone was counted once. This rearrangement joins TRBV29-1 to TRBJ2-5; a possible D gene is TRBD2 (5 bases). Germline CDR1 and CDR2: SQVTM and ANQGSEA. This CDR3 has 11 residues. Here the CDR3 reads CSGGNAETQYF. The CDR3 coding sequence is TGCAGTGGAGGTAACGCGGAGACCCAGTACTTC.

The V and J genes are TRBV30 and TRBJ2-5, with 7 bases identical to TRBD2. The ends lost 0 bases at V and 1 base at J; junction bases unmatched: 5. The germline CDR1 and CDR2 sequences are GTSNPN and SVGIG (reference sequence). CDR3 length equals 15 residues. In DNA, the CDR3 is TGTGCCTGGAGTGTACGGCGGGGGACCCAAGAGACCCAGTACTTC. Its protein is CAWSVRRGTQETQYF.

This clone has a single count. V usage is TRBV30 and J usage is TRBJ1-2, with a possible D match to TRBD1 (5 bases). V gave up 3 bases and J gave up 7 bases, with 21 bases separating them. Germline V gene data show CDR1 as GTSNPN and CDR2 as SVGIG (reference sequence). The CDR3 covers 15 residues. CDR3 sequence (DNA): TGTGCCTGGAGGATAATCAGGGTGTCGTCAAGTGGCTACACCTTC. Translation gives CAWRIIRVSSSGYTF.

This sequence joins TRBV7-9 and TRBJ1-4; 11 bases map to TRBD1. CDR3 length equals 15 residues. In germline, CDR1 is SEHNR, CDR2 FQNEAQ (reference sequence). V shed 5 bases and J 8 bases; nucleotides not matched to a gene: 7. CDR3 region: CASSVGQGDGEKLFF. The CDR3 nucleotides read TGTGCCAGCAGCGTGGGACAGGGGGATGGGGAAAAACTGTTTTTT.

This chain connects TRBV18 to TRBJ2-5, with 8 bases lining up with TRBD1. The CDR3 length is 15 residues. CDR1 and CDR2 from the germline V gene are KGHSH and LQKENI. The ends lost 4 bases at V and 1 base at J; junction bases unmatched: 5. The DNA for the CDR3 is TGTGCCAGCTCACAGCGGACAGGGCGCCAAGAGACCCAGTACTTC. This sequence encodes CASSQRTGRQETQYF.

V gene TRBV5-1 combines with J gene TRBJ2-3, with D perhaps matching TRBD2 (6 bases). Germline V gene sequence: CDR1 SGHRS, CDR2 YFSETQ. Trimming removed 2 bases from V and 3 bases from J, with 13 bases in between. This CDR3 is 15 amino acids long. The CDR3 bases are TGCGCCAGCAGCTTCGGGACTCCCAAGACAGATACGCAGTATTTT. Translation: CASSFGTPKTDTQYF.

The CDR3 loop reads CASSKPFSLSASTDTQYF. DNA of the CDR3: TGTGCCAGCAGCAAACCTTTTAGTCTTTCCGCTAGCACAGATACGCAGTATTTT. V gene TRBV5-8 combines with J gene TRBJ2-3; D gene ambiguous. V was shortened by 4 bases and J by 0 bases, with 21 bases between the two germline ends. The CDR3 extends over 18 amino acids. Germline lookup yields CDR1 SGHTS and CDR2 YDEGEE.

This sequence joins TRBV5-1 and TRBJ2-5, with 7 bases lining up with TRBD2. The CDR3 is made up of 15 amino acids. The germline V gene encodes CDR1 SGHRS and CDR2 YFSETQ. Trimming cost V 0 bases and J 4 bases; bases outside gene matches: 6. The CDR3 DNA sequence: TGCGCCAGCAGCTTGGAGGCTAGCGGAAGAGAGACCCAGTACTTC. Translated, it gives CASSLEASGRETQYF.

The chain links TRBV30 to TRBJ1-6, with a possible D match to TRBD1 (5 bases). The germline CDR1 and CDR2 sequences are GTSNPN and SVGIG (reference sequence). The CDR3 consists of 14 residues. V gave up 3 bases and J gave up 9 bases, with 15 bases separating them. The CDR3 DNA sequence: TGTGCCTGGAGAGACGACAGTACACTTTCACCCCTCCACTTT. It encodes CAWRDDSTLSPLHF.

The chain links TRBV7-6 to TRBJ2-1; TRBD2 agrees at 14 bases. V lost 2 bases and J lost 3; bases outside the gene matches: 9. CDR1 and CDR2 (germline): SGHVS, FNYEAQ. The CDR3 has 19 residues. The CDR3 bases are TGTGCCAGCAGCTTAAAAGGACTAGCGGGGGGCACTCTCTACAATGAGCAGTTCTTC. Amino acid sequence: CASSLKGLAGGTLYNEQFF.

The V gene is TRBV7-2, the J gene TRBJ2-7; TRBD1 might be the D (6 bases). Trimming shortened V by 0 bases and J by 3 bases, and 12 bases separated the two germline ends. CDR3 length equals 15 residues. Germline V lookup: CDR1 SGHTA, CDR2 FQGNSA. Written as DNA, the CDR3 is TGTGCCAGCAGCTTAGCGGGGCAGGGGAACTACGAGCAGTACTTC. Translating gives CASSLAGQGNYEQYF.

The gene calls are TRBV5-1 and TRBJ2-5, with D perhaps matching TRBD2 (6 bases). Germline loops: CDR1 SGHRS, CDR2 YFSETQ. CDR3 length equals 15 residues. V was cut by 0 bases and J by 2 bases, with 11 bases left in between. Here the CDR3 reads CASSLAQAGQETQYF. As DNA, the CDR3 is TGCGCCAGCAGCTTGGCACAGGCGGGGCAAGAGACCCAGTACTTC.